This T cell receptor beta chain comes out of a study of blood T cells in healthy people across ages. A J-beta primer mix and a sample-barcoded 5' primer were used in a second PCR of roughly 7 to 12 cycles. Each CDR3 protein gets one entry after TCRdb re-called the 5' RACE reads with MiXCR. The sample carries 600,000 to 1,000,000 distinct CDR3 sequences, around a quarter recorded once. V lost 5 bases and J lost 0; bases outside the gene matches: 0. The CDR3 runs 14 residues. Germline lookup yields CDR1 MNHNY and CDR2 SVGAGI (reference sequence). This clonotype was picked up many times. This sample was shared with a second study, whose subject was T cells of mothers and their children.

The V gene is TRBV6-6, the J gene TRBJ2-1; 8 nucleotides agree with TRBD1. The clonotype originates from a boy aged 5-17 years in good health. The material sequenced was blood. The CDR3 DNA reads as TGTGCCAGCAGTACAGGGGGCTCCTACAATGAGCAGTTCTTC. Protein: CASSTGGSYNEQFF.